This T cell receptor beta chain was sequenced during a study of blood T cell repertoires in COVID-19. Overall study: COVID-19 samples, acute and convalescent, were from the United States, Italy and Spain.

TCRdb's copy holds only in-frame clones and misses some; the assay was immunoSEQ multiplex PCR. The sample records about 83,000 clones, around nine tenths being singletons. CDR1 is SGHRS and CDR2 is YFSETQ in the germline V gene. This CDR3 comprises 14 residues. The V end lost 3 bases, the J end lost 0 bases, and 9 bases lay between the germline ends. The clonotype comes from a woman over 75 with active or convalescent COVID-19. The specimen was peripheral blood. This chain uses TRBV5-1 with TRBJ1-1; D possibly corresponds to TRBD1 (5 bases). The CDR3 region is CASSSDRLNTEAFF. The CDR3 nucleotides read TGCGCCAGCAGCTCCGACAGATTGAACACTGAAGCTTTCTTT.